This TCR beta chain emerged from a study of blood T cell repertoires in COVID-19. Original methodology: How many nucleated cells were present was estimated from reference gene primer amplification. Sequenced by immunoSEQ multiplex PCR; TCRdb stores in-frame clones only, minus some. That table furnishes V, J and clone size, whereas the DNA furnished D and trimming. The repertoire holds hundreds of thousands of clones, with around 87% as singletons. The germline V gene has CDR1 MNHEY and CDR2 SVGAGI. This CDR3 is built from 15 residues. The trim removed 6 bases at V and 7 bases at J, leaving 6 bases unmatched. Participants were placed into cohorts based on the clinical history they reported.

This rearrangement joins TRBV6-5 to TRBJ1-4, with 12 bases aligning to TRBD1. Material for sequencing was PBMCs or T cells enriched from blood (not recorded which). This TCR was recovered from a young man who had recovered from COVID-19. CDR3 sequence: CASSAGTGGSEKLFF. The CDR3 bases are TGTGCCAGCAGCGCCGGGACAGGGGGCTCTGAAAAACTGTTTTTT.